Ten or more counts support the clone carrying this T cell receptor beta chain. This record comes from a study of blood T cell repertoires in COVID-19. Germline V gives CDR1 SGHRS, CDR2 YFSETQ. CDR3 length: 13 residues. V lost 7 bases and J lost 3, with 12 bases in between. In the authors' workflow: By means of reference gene primer amplification, nucleated cell counts were estimated. Assay used: immunoSEQ multiplex PCR; TCRdb lists only in-frame clones, some missing. That table gives V, J and clone size, and the DNA gave D and trimming. The table records about 160,000 clones, around 80% of them present only once. The study recruited people aged 18 to 89 years across some 23 US areas. Recovery among Cohort 3 donors was established by two negative PCRs, clearance, or symptom resolution.

The sample taken for sequencing was PBMCs or T cells enriched from blood (not recorded which). This TCR was recovered from a man aged 40-55 years who had recovered from COVID-19. J is TRBJ2-3 and V is TRBV5-1; D possibly corresponds to TRBD2 (7 bases). For the CDR3, the DNA is TGCGCCAGCGGGGGGGGCGTGACAGATACGCAGTATTTT. Its translation: CASGGGVTDTQYF.